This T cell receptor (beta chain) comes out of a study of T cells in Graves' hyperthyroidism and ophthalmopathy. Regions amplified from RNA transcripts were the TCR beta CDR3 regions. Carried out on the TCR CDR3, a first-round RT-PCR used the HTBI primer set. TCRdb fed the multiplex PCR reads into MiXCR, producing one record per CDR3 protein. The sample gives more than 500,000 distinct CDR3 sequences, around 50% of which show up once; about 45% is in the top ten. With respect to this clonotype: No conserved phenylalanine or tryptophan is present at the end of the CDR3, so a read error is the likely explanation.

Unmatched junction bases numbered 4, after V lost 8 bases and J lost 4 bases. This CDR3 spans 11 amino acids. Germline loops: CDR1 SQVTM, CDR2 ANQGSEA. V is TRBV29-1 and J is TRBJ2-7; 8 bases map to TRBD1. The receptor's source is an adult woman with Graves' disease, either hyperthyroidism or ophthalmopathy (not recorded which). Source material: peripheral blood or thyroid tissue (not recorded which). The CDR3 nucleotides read TGCAGCCGGGACAGGACGTACGAGCAGTACCTC. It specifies CSRDRTYEQYL.